Listed below are T cell receptor beta chains from one sample, sequenced in a study of T cell repertoires in cytomegalovirus infection. TCRdb itself ran the reads through MiXCR, one entry per CDR3 protein. Of roughly 720,000 distinct CDR3 sequences detected, less than 40% appear once; the ten largest clones hold around 2.6%. The sequenced sample was PBMCs. The receptor source for this set is a human donor in good health (CMV status not recorded). Some clones in this sample may be carry-over from other donors' samples. Both conserved end residues are part of each CDR3. D genes are given only for firm matches. Size is omitted from some rows. Given values are once, few, many or a class for expanded clones.

j_gene	abundance	v_gene	d_gene	CDR3aa	CDR3nt
TRBJ2-4	-	TRBV12-3/TRBV12-4	TRBD2	CASSSFSAGDKNIQYF	TGTGCCAGCAGTTCGTTTTCAGCGGGGGATAAAAACATTCAGTACTTC
TRBJ2-1	-	TRBV7-6	TRBD2	CASSLSTSGRENEQFF	TGTGCCAGCAGCCTCTCGACTAGCGGGAGAGAGAATGAGCAGTTCTTC
TRBJ2-4	few	TRBV28	TRBD2	CASSSPGLAGGKNIQYF	TGTGCCAGCAGTTCCCCGGGACTAGCGGGAGGGAAAAACATTCAGTACTTC
TRBJ1-2	few	TRBV7-9	-	CASSQRAGDGYTF	TGTGCCAGCAGCCAAAGGGCCGGTGATGGCTACACCTTC
TRBJ1-1	-	TRBV10-3	-	CAISGTYHRAGTEAFF	TGTGCCATCAGTGGGACATACCACAGGGCGGGCACTGAAGCTTTCTTT
TRBJ2-7	-	TRBV20-1	-	CSARGISSYEQYF	TGCAGTGCTAGGGGGATCAGCTCCTACGAGCAGTACTTC
TRBJ2-2	few	TRBV27	-	CASSARDTWTGELFF	TGTGCCAGCAGTGCGCGGGACACTTGGACCGGGGAGCTGTTTTTT
TRBJ2-5	few	TRBV12-3/TRBV12-4	TRBD1	CASSPQDRLYYFGGETQYF	TGTGCCAGCAGTCCCCAGGACAGGCTCTATTATTTTGGCGGAGAGACCCAGTACTTC
TRBJ2-7	few	TRBV5-4	-	CASSLGGTGHSYEQYF	TGTGCCAGCAGCTTGGGCGGGACCGGACACTCCTACGAGCAGTACTTC
TRBJ2-1	once	TRBV12-3/TRBV12-4	TRBD1	CASCLRDRGFSSYNEQFF	TGTGCCAGCTGCCTCCGGGACAGAGGATTCAGCTCCTACAATGAGCAGTTCTTC
TRBJ2-5	-	TRBV2	-	CASSDCGHSQETPYF	TGTGCCAGCAGTGACTGTGGGCATTCCCAAGAGACCCCGTACTTC
TRBJ2-7	-	TRBV7-6	-	CASSLGDGVGDEQYF	TGTGCCAGCAGCTTAGGCGACGGGGTGGGGGACGAGCAGTACTTC
TRBJ2-2	-	TRBV6-5	TRBD1	CASKDRGHGELFF	TGTGCCAGCAAGGACAGGGGGCACGGGGAGCTGTTTTTT
TRBJ2-2	-	TRBV12-3/TRBV12-4	-	CASGPLTFGELFF	TGTGCCAGCGGCCCTCTGACCTTCGGGGAGCTGTTTTTT
TRBJ2-3	-	TRBV7-2	-	CARSLDSTVVSTDTQYF	TGTGCCAGAAGCCTCGATTCGACGGTAGTTAGCACAGATACGCAGTATTTT
TRBJ1-1	few	TRBV5-3	-	CASSLAEGSEAFF	TGTGCCAGCAGCTTGGCCGAAGGTTCTGAAGCTTTCTTT
TRBJ1-1	-	TRBV6-5	-	CASRGIGEGPFWAFF	TGTGCCAGCCGGGGAATTGGGGAAGGCCCTTTCTGGGCTTTCTTT
TRBJ2-1	-	TRBV28	TRBD2	CASSELAGGLNEQFF	TGTGCCAGCAGCGAACTAGCGGGGGGTTTAAATGAGCAGTTCTTC
TRBJ1-2	once	TRBV7-8	-	CPSTHTPILYGYTF	TGTCCCAGCACCCACACCCCGATTCTCTATGGCTACACCTTC
TRBJ2-2	-	TRBV12-3/TRBV12-4	-	CASRKGPGWSGELFF	TGTGCCAGCAGAAAGGGACCAGGGTGGAGCGGGGAGCTGTTTTTT
TRBJ1-5	-	TRBV19	-	CASSLGARNQPQHF	TGTGCCAGTAGTCTCGGGGCCAGAAATCAGCCCCAGCATTTT
TRBJ2-2	many	TRBV7-8	TRBD1	CASSSDRVFNTGELFF	TGTGCCAGCAGCTCCGACAGGGTGTTCAACACCGGGGAGCTGTTTTTT
TRBJ2-7	few	TRBV7-8	TRBD2	CASSFRASGGSYEQYF	TGTGCCAGCAGCTTCAGGGCTAGCGGGGGCTCCTACGAGCAGTACTTC
TRBJ1-2	-	TRBV4-2	-	CASSLDPDNYGYTF	TGTGCCAGCAGCCTAGATCCCGATAACTATGGCTACACCTTC
TRBJ1-1	few	TRBV28	TRBD1	CASGDRGVNTEAFF	TGTGCCAGCGGGGACAGGGGAGTGAACACTGAAGCTTTCTTT
TRBJ2-2	-	TRBV28	-	CASQAGSNTGELFF	TGTGCCAGCCAGGCGGGCTCGAACACCGGGGAGCTGTTTTTT